This entry features one T cell receptor (beta chain) sequence. The antigen it binds to is not known. The record has no base qualities; no much larger clone is one base away. CDR1 MNHNS and CDR2 SASEGT are derived from the germline V gene. The CDR3 spans 14 residues, from the cysteine through the valine. Kept here is only the CDR3 DNA, which spans 42 bases and is read in frame from base 1. V is shortened by 2 bases, J by 3 bases, and the region joining them spans 11 bases. One collaborating source in Seattle enrolled patients during active infection and followed them longitudinally through the course of disease. Whole blood was collected in K2EDTA tubes by collaborating institutions according to the institutions' own protocols. For TCRbeta analysis, collaborators shipped samples in one of three forms: frozen whole blood, isolated PBMCs, or DNA extracted from either of those sample types. The data belong to a study of blood T cell repertoires in COVID-19 (dated by TCRdb to the early 2020s). Notes on the research overall: The collaborator samples originated in the United States, Italy and Spain and spanned the acute and convalescent phases of COVID-19. A freely available public database, intended as a resource for researchers studying the immune response to SARS-CoV-2, is where the repertoires were released. The prospective study material was composed of cDNA or gDNA derived from T cells, B-cell-depleted T cells, or PBMCs. The sample metadata nearly always contained a de-identified subject ID, COVID-19 status, age in years and sex. Where available, HLA class I and class II types were obtained from metadata supplied by the sample provider rather than from assay-based typing. The samples were drawn from the first 160 participants of the ongoing ImmuneRACE study and from over 950 subjects provided by 6 global collaborators. The dataset comprised deeply sampled blood TCRbeta repertoires from subjects exposed to, actively infected with, or recovered from COVID-19. What the research found in general, with its limitations: Clinical and demographic metadata were provided uncurated, with the amount varying by source and participant.

TCRbeta CDR3 regions were amplified from genomic DNA by means of the immunoSEQ Assay, a bias-controlled multiplex PCR. Processing in the source paper ran as follows. Within the assay, amplification of reference gene primers was used to estimate how many nucleated cells each sample contained. Sequence reads were collapsed and filtered to measure the absolute abundance of every unique TCRbeta CDR3 rearrangement. Productive Simpson clonality was computed per sample as the square root of Simpson's diversity index over productive rearrangements. What TCRdb holds here is the immuneACCESS table cut down to in-frame rearrangements. Part of the clones is not present; checked against another copy, under half of the missing clones reflect an unresolved V gene, and the others are unexplained. V and J calls and clone size come straight from that table; D and trimming were deduced from the DNA. This sample holds some 300,000 clones; roughly nine tenths were observed only once. The top ten constitute about 1.7% of the sample.

The receptor was derived from a woman younger than 45 with COVID-19, enrolled during active disease. The sequencing sample was made of peripheral blood. The sequence links TRBV6-1 to TRBJ2-7; TRBD1 might be the D gene, on 5 matching bases. The nucleotides read TGTGCCAGCAGTGAATTCACAGGCCGCTACGAGCAGTACGTC. Its product reads: CASSEFTGRYEQYV.